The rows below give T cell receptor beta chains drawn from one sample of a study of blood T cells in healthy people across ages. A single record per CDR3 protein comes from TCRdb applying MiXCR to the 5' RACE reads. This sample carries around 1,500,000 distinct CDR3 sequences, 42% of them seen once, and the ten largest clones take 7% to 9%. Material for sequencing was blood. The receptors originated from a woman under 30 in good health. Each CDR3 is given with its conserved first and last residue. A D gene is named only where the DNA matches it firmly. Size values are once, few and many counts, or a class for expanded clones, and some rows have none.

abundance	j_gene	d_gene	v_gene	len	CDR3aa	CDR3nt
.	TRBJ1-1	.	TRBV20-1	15	CSARDRNIPNTEAFF	TGCAGTGCTAGAGATCGTAACATACCGAACACTGAGGCTTTCTTT
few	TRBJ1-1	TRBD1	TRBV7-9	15	CASSYSGTGHTEAFF	TGTGCCAGCAGCTACTCCGGGACAGGGCACACTGAAGCTTTCTTT
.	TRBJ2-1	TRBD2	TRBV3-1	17	CASSQGSGTYVLNEQFF	TGTGCCAGCAGCCAAGGGAGCGGGACGTATGTCCTCAATGAGCAGTTCTTC
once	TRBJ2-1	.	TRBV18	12	CASSPLSYEQFF	TGTGCCAGCTCACCACTCAGCTACGAGCAGTTCTTC
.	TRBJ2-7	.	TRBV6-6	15	CASRRERTTYNEQYF	TGTGCCAGCAGACGGGAGCGGACTACCTACAATGAGCAGTACTTC
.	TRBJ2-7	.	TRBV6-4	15	CASSDSRRIGYEQYF	TGTGCCAGCAGTGACTCAAGGCGTATTGGCTACGAGCAGTACTTC
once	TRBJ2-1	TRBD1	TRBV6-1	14	CASTVGQDNNEQFF	TGTGCCAGCACCGTAGGACAGGATAACAATGAGCAGTTCTTC
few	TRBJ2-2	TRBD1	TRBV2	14	CASRQDRAPGELFF	TGTGCCAGCAGGCAAGACAGGGCGCCCGGGGAGCTGTTTTTT
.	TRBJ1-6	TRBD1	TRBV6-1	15	CASSERGQGRSPLHF	TGTGCCAGCAGTGAAAGAGGACAGGGGCGTTCACCCCTCCACTTT
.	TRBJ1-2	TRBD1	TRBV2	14	CASRGQGVTDGYTF	TGTGCCAGCAGAGGACAGGGGGTTACGGATGGCTACACCTTC
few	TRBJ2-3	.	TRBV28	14	CASSFAPGSDTQYF	TGTGCCAGCAGTTTTGCCCCAGGATCGGATACGCAGTATTTT
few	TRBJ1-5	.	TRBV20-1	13	CSARGTGGQPQHF	TGCAGTGCTAGAGGTACGGGGGGTCAGCCCCAGCATTTT
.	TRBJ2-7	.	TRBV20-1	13	CSAVPGSSYEQYF	TGCAGTGCTGTTCCAGGGAGCTCCTACGAGCAGTACTTC
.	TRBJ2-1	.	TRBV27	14	CATGPLSSYNEQFF	TGTGCCACCGGCCCCTTAAGCTCCTACAATGAGCAGTTCTTC
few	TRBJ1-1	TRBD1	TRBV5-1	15	CASSQGQGARTEAFF	TGCGCCAGCAGCCAGGGACAGGGGGCTAGAACTGAAGCTTTCTTT
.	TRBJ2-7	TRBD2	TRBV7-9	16	CASSPGLAVSLEEQYF	TGTGCCAGCAGTCCCGGACTAGCGGTATCCCTTGAGGAGCAGTACTTC
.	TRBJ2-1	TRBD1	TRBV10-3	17	CAIRAPGQGQRGNEQFF	TGTGCCATCAGGGCCCCGGGACAGGGTCAGAGGGGCAATGAGCAGTTCTTC
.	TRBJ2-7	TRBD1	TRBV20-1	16	CSAVPPNRGVGIEQYF	TGCAGTGCCGTCCCCCCGAACAGGGGTGTGGGTATCGAGCAGTACTTC
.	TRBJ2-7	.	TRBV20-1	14	CSAISGQGSDEQYF	TGCAGTGCTATAAGTGGGCAGGGATCTGACGAGCAGTACTTC
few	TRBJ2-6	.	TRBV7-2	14	CASRQSSGANVLTF	TGTGCCAGCAGACAAAGCTCTGGGGCCAACGTCCTGACTTTC
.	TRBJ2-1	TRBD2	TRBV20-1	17	CSASGVVAGGLYNEQFF	TGCAGTGCCTCAGGGGTGGTAGCGGGAGGTCTCTACAATGAGCAGTTCTTC
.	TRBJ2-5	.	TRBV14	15	CASSQVGRNRETQYF	TGTGCCAGCAGCCAAGTCGGGAGAAACAGAGAGACCCAGTACTTC
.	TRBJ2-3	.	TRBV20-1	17	CSARDPSGQSSTDTQYF	TGCAGTGCTAGGGACCCGTCTGGGCAGTCAAGCACAGATACGCAGTATTTT
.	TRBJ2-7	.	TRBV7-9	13	CASSLRRQWEQYF	TGTGCCAGCAGCTTAAGGAGACAGTGGGAGCAGTACTTC
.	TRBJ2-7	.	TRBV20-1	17	CSARDTGSFYTSYEQYF	TGCAGTGCTAGAGATACCGGTTCCTTTTACACATCCTACGAGCAGTACTTC
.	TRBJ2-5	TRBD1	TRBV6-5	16	CASSYLGSGGWETQYF	TGTGCCAGCAGTTACCTCGGTTCAGGGGGCTGGGAGACCCAGTACTTC
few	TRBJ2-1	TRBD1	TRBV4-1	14	CASSRRQGENEQFF	TGCGCCAGCAGCCGCCGACAGGGAGAAAATGAGCAGTTCTTC
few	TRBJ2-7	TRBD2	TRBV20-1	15	CSALGTSGAIYEQYF	TGCAGTGCCCTTGGGACTAGCGGGGCGATCTACGAGCAGTACTTC
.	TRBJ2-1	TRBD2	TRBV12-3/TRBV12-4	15	CASSHGTSAHNEQFF	TGTGCCAGCAGCCACGGGACTAGCGCTCACAATGAGCAGTTCTTC
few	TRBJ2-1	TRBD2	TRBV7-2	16	CASSFLAGGAYNEQFF	TGTGCCAGCAGCTTTCTAGCGGGAGGAGCCTACAATGAGCAGTTCTTC
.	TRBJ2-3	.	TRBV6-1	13	CASKGISTDTQYF	TGTGCCAGCAAGGGGATTTCGACAGATACGCAGTATTTT
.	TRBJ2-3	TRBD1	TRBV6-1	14	CASNRGRVLDTQYF	TGTGCCAGTAACAGGGGAAGGGTCTTAGATACGCAGTATTTT
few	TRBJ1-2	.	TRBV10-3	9	CATHYGYTF	TGTGCCACCCACTATGGCTACACCTTC
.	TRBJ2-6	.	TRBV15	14	CATSRASGVNVLTF	TGTGCCACCAGCAGGGCGTCGGGGGTCAACGTCCTGACTTTC
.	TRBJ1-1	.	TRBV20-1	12	CSAPWGAAEAFF	TGCAGTGCCCCGTGGGGGGCGGCTGAAGCTTTCTTT
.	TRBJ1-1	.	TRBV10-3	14	CAISDEGGPTEAFF	TGTGCCATCAGTGACGAAGGAGGGCCCACTGAAGCTTTCTTT
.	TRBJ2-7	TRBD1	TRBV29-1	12	CSWGQIYNEQYF	TGCAGTTGGGGACAGATTTACAATGAGCAGTACTTC
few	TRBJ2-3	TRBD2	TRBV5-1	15	CASSLTGVSGDTQYF	TGCGCCAGCAGCTTGACCGGGGTTAGCGGGGATACGCAGTATTTT
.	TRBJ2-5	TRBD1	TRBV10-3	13	CAISPRGLETQYF	TGTGCCATCAGTCCCAGGGGGCTTGAGACCCAGTACTTC
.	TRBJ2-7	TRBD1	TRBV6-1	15	CASSEVRDRLYEQYF	TGCGCCAGCAGTGAAGTCCGGGACAGACTCTACGAGCAGTACTTC
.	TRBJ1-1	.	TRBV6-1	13	CASPRVMNTEAFF	TGTGCCAGCCCTAGAGTTATGAACACTGAAGCTTTCTTT
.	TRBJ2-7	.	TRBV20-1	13	CSARRTTYYEQYF	TGCAGTGCTAGACGGACTACCTACTACGAGCAGTACTTC
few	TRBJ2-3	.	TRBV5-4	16	CASSFPGLASTDTQYF	TGTGCCAGCAGCTTCCCGGGACTGGCTAGCACAGATACGCAGTATTTT
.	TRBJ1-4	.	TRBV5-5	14	CASTTGGLGEKLFF	TGTGCCAGCACCACTGGGGGTTTGGGTGAAAAACTGTTTTTT
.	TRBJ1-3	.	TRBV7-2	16	CASSLGVGNSGNTIYF	TGTGCCAGCAGCTTAGGAGTTGGGAATTCTGGAAACACCATATATTTT
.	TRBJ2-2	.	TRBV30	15	CAWSIDRMGTGELFF	TGTGCCTGGAGTATCGACAGGATGGGGACCGGGGAGCTGTTTTTT
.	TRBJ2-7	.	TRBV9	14	CASSRTDSMGEQYF	TGTGCCAGTTCGAGGACGGATTCAATGGGCGAGCAGTACTTC
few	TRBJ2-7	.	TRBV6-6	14	CASTYFSPGYEQYF	TGTGCCAGCACTTACTTTTCACCCGGTTACGAGCAGTACTTC
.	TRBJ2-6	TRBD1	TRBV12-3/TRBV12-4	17	CASSFRDRVSGASVLTF	TGTGCCAGCTCCTTCCGGGACAGGGTCTCTGGGGCCAGCGTCCTGACTTTC
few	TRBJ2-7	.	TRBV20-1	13	CSARGRDSYEQYF	TGCAGTGCTAGAGGCAGGGACTCCTACGAGCAGTACTTC
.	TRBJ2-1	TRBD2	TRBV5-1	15	CDSSLAGVSYNEQFF	TGCGACAGCAGCTTGGCGGGAGTGTCCTACAATGAGCAGTTCTTC
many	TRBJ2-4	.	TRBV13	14	CASSPRGAKNIQYF	TGTGCCAGCAGCCCTAGGGGAGCCAAAAACATTCAGTACTTC
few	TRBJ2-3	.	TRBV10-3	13	CAISHERADTQYF	TGTGCCATCAGCCATGAGAGGGCAGATACGCAGTATTTT
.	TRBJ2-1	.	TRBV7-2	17	CAGSPRSAESSYNEQFF	TGTGCCGGCAGCCCCCGTTCCGCGGAGAGCTCCTACAATGAGCAGTTCTTC
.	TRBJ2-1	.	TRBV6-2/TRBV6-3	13	CASSYEVQETQFF	TGTGCCAGCAGTTACGAAGTACAAGAGACCCAGTTCTTC